This TCR beta chain was sequenced for a study of blood T cells in healthy people across ages. Study-level findings and limits: Older individuals had lower TCR beta diversity per million T cells (the decline was roughly linear). Long-lived donors exceeded aged donors in naive CD4+ cells and diversity.

The CDR3 runs 18 residues. The germline V gene has CDR1 MNHEY and CDR2 SVGEGT. Trimming at V came to 6 bases and at J to 0 bases, leaving 10 bases not matched to a gene. Primers used in a second PCR of roughly 6 to 11 cycles were a sample-barcoded 5' primer and a J-beta primer mix. TCRdb analysed the 5' RACE reads with MiXCR anew, one entry per CDR3 protein. The sample yields over 1,500,000 distinct CDR3 sequences, about 39% seen once. This clonotype showed up just a few times. The antigen remains unidentified. The source of this sequence is a human donor in good health. The V gene is TRBV6-2 or TRBV6-3, the J gene TRBJ2-6; 8 bases are a match to TRBD1. The specimen sequenced was blood. CDR3 coding DNA: TGTGCCAGCAGCAAGGGACAGGTGGTCGTCTCTGGGGCCAACGTCCTGACTTTC. Amino acids: CASSKGQVVVSGANVLTF.